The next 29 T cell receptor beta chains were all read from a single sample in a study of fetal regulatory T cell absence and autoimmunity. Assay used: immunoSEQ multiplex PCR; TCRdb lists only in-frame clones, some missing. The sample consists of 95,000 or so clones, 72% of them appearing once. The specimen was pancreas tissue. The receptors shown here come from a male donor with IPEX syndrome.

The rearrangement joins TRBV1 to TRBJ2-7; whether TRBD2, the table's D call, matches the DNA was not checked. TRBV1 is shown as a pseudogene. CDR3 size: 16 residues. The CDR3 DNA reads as TGCACCAGCAGCCGAAGGCGATCGGGGGGAGTCTACGAGCAGTACTTC. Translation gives CTSSRRRSGGVYEQYF.

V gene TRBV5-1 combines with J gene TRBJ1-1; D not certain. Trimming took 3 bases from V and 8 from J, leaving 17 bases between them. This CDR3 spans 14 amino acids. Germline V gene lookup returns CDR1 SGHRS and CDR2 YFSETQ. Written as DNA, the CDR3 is TGCGCCAGCAGCTCCCAGCCCCAAGGTATCGAAGCTTTCTTT. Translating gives CASSSQPQGIEAFF.

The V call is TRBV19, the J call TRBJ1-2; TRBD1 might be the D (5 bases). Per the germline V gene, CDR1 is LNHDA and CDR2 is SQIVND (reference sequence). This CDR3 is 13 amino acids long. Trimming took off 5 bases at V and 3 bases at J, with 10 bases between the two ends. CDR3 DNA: TGTGCCAGTAGTCTCCAGGGTTACTATGGCTACACCTTC. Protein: CASSLQGYYGYTF.

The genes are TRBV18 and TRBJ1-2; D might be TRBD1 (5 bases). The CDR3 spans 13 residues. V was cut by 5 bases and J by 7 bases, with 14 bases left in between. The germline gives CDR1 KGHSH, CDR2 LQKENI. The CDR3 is CASSSQGPGGYTF. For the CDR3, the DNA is TGTGCCAGCTCATCCCAGGGTCCAGGTGGCTACACCTTC.

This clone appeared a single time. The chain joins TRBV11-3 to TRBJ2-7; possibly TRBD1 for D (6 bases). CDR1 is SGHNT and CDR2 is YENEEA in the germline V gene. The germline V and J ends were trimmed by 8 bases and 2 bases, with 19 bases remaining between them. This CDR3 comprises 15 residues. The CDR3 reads CASSSPSRGPYEQYF. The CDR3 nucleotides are TGTGCCAGCTCCTCCCCCAGCAGGGGACCCTACGAGCAGTACTTC.

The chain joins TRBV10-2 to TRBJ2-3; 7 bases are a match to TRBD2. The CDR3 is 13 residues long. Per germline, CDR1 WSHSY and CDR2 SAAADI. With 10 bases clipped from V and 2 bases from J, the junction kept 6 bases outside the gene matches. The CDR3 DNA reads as TGCGCCACTGTCCGGGGGGACACAGATACGCAGTATTTT. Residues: CATVRGDTDTQYF.

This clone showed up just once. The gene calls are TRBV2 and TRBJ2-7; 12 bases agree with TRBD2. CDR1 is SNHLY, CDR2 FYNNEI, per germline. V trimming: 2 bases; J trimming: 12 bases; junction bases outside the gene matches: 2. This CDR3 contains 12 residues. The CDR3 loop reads CASSELAGGWYF. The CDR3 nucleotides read TGTGCCAGCAGTGAACTAGCGGGAGGGTGGTACTTC. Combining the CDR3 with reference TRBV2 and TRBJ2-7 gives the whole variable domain EPEVTQTPSHQVTQMGQEVILRCVPISNHLYFYWYRQILGQKVEFLVSFYNNEISEKSEIFDDQFSVERPDGSNFTLKIRSTKLEDSAMYFCASSELAGGWYFGPGTRLTVT.

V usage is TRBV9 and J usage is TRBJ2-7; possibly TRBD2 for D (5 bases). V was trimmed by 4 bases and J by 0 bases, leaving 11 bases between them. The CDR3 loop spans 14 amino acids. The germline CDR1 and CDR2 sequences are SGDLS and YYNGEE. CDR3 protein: CASSPGTSSYEQYF. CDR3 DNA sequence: TGTGCCAGCAGCCCGGGAACCAGCTCCTACGAGCAGTACTTC.

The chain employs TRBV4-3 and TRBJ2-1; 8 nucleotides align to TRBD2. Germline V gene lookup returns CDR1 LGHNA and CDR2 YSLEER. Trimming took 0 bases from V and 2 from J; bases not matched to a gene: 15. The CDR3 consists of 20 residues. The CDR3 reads CASSQDTRSGLAGAYNEQFF. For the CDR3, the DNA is TGCGCCAGCAGCCAAGATACCCGATCGGGGCTAGCGGGCGCCTACAATGAGCAGTTCTTC.

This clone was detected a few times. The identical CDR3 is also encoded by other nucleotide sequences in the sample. CDR3 region: CAWGQGNEQFF. The CDR3 DNA sequence: TGTGCCTGGGGACAGGGTAATGAGCAGTTCTTC. The chain links TRBV30 to TRBJ2-1; TRBD1 aligns across 8 bases. Germline V CDR1 and CDR2: GTSNPN, SVGIG (reference sequence). V dropped 5 bases and J dropped 7; count of bases not matched to a gene: 1. The CDR3 runs to 11 residues.

The CDR3 region is CASSQVWRPFEQYF. CDR3 DNA sequence: TGTGCCAGCAGCCAAGTTTGGCGCCCCTTCGAGCAGTACTTC. The chain combines TRBV4-2 with TRBJ2-7; unclear D gene. The CDR3 is 14 amino acids. Per the germline V gene, CDR1 is LGHNA and CDR2 is YNFKEQ. V was shortened by 1 base and J by 6 bases, with 13 bases between the two germline ends.

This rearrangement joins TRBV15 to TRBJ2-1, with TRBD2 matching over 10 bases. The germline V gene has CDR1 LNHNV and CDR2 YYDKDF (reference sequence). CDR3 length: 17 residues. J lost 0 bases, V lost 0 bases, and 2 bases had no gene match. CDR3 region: CATSRELAGSSYNEQFF. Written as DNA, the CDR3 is TGTGCCACCAGCAGAGAACTAGCGGGGTCCTCCTACAATGAGCAGTTCTTC.

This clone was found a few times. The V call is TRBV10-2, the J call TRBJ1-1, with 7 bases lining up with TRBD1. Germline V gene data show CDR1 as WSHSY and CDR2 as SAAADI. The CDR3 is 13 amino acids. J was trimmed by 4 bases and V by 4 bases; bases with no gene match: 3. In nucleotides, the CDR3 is TGCGCCAGCAGTGGAAGGGGGCTCACTGAAGCTTTCTTT. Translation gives CASSGRGLTEAFF.

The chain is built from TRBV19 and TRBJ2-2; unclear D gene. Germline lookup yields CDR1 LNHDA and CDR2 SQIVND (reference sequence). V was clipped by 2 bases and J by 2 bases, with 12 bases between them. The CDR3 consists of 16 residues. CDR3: CASSIRLSGNTGELFF. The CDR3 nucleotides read TGTGCCAGTAGTATAAGACTGTCGGGTAACACCGGGGAGCTGTTTTTT.

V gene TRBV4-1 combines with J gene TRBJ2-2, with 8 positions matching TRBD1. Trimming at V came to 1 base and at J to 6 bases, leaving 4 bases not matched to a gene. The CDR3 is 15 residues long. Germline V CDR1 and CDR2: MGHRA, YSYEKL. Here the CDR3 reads CASSQGTGFAGELFF. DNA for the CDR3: TGCGCCAGCAGCCAAGGGACAGGGTTCGCCGGGGAGCTGTTTTTT.

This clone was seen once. CDR3 nucleotides: TGTGCCAGCAGCTTAACGGGGACTAGCGAGACCCAGTACTTC. Its translation: CASSLTGTSETQYF. The chain combines TRBV13 with TRBJ2-5, with TRBD2 matching 9 bases. Germline V gene sequence: CDR1 PRHDT, CDR2 FYEKMQ (reference sequence). Trimming removed 2 bases from V and 5 bases from J; junction bases left unmatched: 3. The CDR3 has 14 residues.

The CDR3 DNA reads as TGTGCCAGCAGCCTCGGGACAGGGGGCGCCGAGCAGTACTTC. Amino acid sequence: CASSLGTGGAEQYF. J is TRBJ2-7 and V is TRBV7-9, with 12 nucleotides matching TRBD1. Germline-derived CDR1 and CDR2 are SEHNR and FQNEAQ (reference sequence). The CDR3 is 14 residues long. With 5 bases clipped from V and 6 bases from J, the junction kept 5 bases outside the gene matches.

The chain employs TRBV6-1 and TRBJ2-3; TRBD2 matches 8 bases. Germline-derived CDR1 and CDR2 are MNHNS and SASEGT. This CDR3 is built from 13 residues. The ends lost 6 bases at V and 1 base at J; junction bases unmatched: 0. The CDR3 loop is CASRLAGTDTQYF. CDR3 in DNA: TGTGCCAGCAGACTAGCGGGCACAGATACGCAGTATTTT.

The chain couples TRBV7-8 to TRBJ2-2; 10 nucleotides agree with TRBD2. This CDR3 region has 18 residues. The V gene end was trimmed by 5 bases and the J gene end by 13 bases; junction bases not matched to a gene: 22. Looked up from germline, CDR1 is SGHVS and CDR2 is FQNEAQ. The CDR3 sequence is CASSPAGLAGALHRSLFF. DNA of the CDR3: TGTGCCAGCAGCCCGGCGGGTCTAGCGGGAGCCCTACACCGGTCGCTGTTTTTT.

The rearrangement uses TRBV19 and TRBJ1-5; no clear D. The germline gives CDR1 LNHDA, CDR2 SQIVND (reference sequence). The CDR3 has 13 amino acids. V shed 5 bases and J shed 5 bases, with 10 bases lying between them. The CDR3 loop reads CASSWAEDQPQHF. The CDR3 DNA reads TGTGCCAGTAGTTGGGCAGAGGATCAGCCCCAGCATTTT.

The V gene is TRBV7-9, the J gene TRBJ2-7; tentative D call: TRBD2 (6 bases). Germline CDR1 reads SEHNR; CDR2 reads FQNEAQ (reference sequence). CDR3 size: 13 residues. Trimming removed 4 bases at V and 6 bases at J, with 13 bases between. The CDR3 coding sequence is TGTGCCAGCAGCTCAATTGGGGGGACCGAGCAGTACTTC. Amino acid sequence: CASSSIGGTEQYF.

The CDR3 spells CASSEAPYAEQYF. CDR3 coding DNA: TGTGCCAGCAGTGAAGCGCCTTACGCCGAGCAGTACTTC. The chain couples TRBV6-1 to TRBJ2-7; no definite D call. Per the germline V gene, CDR1 is MNHNS and CDR2 is SASEGT. This CDR3 has 13 amino acids. V was pared by 0 bases and J by 6 bases, with 9 bases between.

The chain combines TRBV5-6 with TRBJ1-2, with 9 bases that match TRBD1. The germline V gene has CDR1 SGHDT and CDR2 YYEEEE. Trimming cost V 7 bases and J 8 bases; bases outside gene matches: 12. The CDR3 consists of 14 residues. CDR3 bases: TGTGCCAGCTCTCCCGGGACAGGGATGAGGGGCTACACCTTC. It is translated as CASSPGTGMRGYTF.

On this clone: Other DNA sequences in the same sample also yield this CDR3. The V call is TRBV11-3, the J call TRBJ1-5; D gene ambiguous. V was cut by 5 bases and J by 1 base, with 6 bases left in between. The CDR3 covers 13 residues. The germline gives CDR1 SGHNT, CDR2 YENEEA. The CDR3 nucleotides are TGTGCCAGCAGCCCTGACAGCAATCAGCCCCAGCATTTT. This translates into CASSPDSNQPQHF.

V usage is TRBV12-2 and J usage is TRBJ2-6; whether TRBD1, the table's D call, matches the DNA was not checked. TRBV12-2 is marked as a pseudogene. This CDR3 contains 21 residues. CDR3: CASRLTIRTGRSSGRANVLTF. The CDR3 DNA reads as TGTGCAAGTCGCTTAACCATTAGGACAGGGAGAAGCAGCGGGCGGGCCAACGTCCTGACTTTC.

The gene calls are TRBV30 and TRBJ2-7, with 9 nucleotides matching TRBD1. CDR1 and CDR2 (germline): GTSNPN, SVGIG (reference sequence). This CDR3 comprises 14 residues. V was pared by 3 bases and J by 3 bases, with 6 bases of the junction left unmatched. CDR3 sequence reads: CAWSGTGPLYEQYF. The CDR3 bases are TGTGCCTGGAGCGGGACAGGGCCCCTCTACGAGCAGTACTTC.

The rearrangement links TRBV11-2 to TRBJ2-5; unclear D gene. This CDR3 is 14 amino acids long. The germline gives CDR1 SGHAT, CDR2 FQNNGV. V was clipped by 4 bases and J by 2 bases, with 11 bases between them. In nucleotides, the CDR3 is TGTGCCAGCAGCTATTGGGCTCATCAAGAGACCCAGTACTTC. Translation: CASSYWAHQETQYF.

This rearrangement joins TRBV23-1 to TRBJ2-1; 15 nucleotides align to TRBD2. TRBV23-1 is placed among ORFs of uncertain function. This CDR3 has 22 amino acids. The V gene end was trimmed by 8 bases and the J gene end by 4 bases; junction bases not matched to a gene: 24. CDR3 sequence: CASVPIGRQGLAGGLGYNEQFF. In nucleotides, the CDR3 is TGCGCCAGCGTCCCCATCGGCAGGCAAGGACTAGCGGGGGGGCTAGGGTACAATGAGCAGTTCTTC.

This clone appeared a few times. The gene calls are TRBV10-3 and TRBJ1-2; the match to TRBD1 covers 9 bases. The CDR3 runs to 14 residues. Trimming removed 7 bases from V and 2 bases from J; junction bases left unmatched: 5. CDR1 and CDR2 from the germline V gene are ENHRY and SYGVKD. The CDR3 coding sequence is TGTGCCATCAATACCGGGACAGGGAACTATGGCTACACCTTC. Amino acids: CAINTGTGNYGYTF.